Listed below are T cell receptor beta chains from one sample, sequenced in a study of control samples from healthy donors and cancer patients. Data came from immunoSEQ multiplex PCR; TCRdb stores just in-frame clones and leaves some out. The data contain roughly 70,000 clones, about 80% of them singletons. Material: blood. The receptors here all came from a man aged 50-59 years in good health. Each CDR3 is given with its conserved first and last residue. A D gene is named only where the DNA matches it firmly. Part of the rows lack a size; the others show once, few, many or a class for expanded clones.

v_call,clone_size,cdr3_length,d_call,j_call,cdr3_aa,cdr3_nt
TRBV7-6,.,15,TRBD1,TRBJ1-5,CASSLGDRGTQPQHF,TGTGCCAGCAGCCTAGGGGACAGGGGGACTCAGCCCCAGCATTTT
TRBV25-1,.,15,.,TRBJ2-6,CASSETDSGANVLTF,TGTGCCAGCAGTGAAACAGACTCTGGGGCCAACGTCCTGACTTTC
TRBV12-3/TRBV12-4,.,11,.,TRBJ1-2,CASSGAYGYTF,TGTGCCAGCAGTGGGGCGTATGGCTACACCTTC
TRBV5-4,.,14,.,TRBJ2-6,CASSLGSGANVLTF,TGTGCCAGCAGCTTGGGTAGCGGGGCCAACGTCCTGACTTTC
TRBV9,.,14,.,TRBJ2-7,CASSPLGGGYEQYF,TGTGCCAGCAGCCCGTTAGGGGGGGGCTACGAGCAGTACTTC
TRBV5-1,.,15,.,TRBJ1-6,CASSLLGTNNSPLHF,TGCGCCAGCAGCTTGTTGGGGACTAATAATTCACCCCTCCACTTT
TRBV30,.,13,.,TRBJ2-5,CAWSSPGGETQYF,TGTGCCTGGAGTTCACCTGGGGGAGAGACCCAGTACTTC
TRBV19,.,14,.,TRBJ1-2,CASSFPDLPPTYTF,TGTGCCAGTAGTTTTCCTGACCTCCCCCCAACTTACACCTTC
TRBV18,.,14,.,TRBJ2-2,CASSPDRSTRELFF,TGTGCCAGCTCACCCGACCGATCTACGCGGGAGCTGTTTTTT
TRBV19,.,14,.,TRBJ2-5,CASSIQGGTETQYF,TGTGCCAGTAGTATCCAGGGTGGGACAGAGACCCAGTACTTC
TRBV4-2,.,15,.,TRBJ1-5,CASSQEISSNQPQHF,TGTGCCAGCAGCCAAGAGATAAGTAGCAATCAGCCCCAGCATTTT
TRBV7-2,.,14,.,TRBJ2-7,CASSLTGGSYEQYF,TGTGCCAGCAGCTTAACCGGCGGCTCCTACGAGCAGTACTTC
TRBV5-4,.,12,.,TRBJ1-2,CASSLETDSYTF,TGTGCCAGCAGCTTGGAGACAGATAGCTACACCTTC
TRBV6-5,few,12,.,TRBJ2-1,CASPTTYGEQFF,TGTGCCAGCCCCACGACGTACGGTGAGCAGTTCTTC
TRBV11-3,.,15,.,TRBJ2-1,CASSASAPKNIEQFF,TGTGCCAGCAGCGCCTCGGCCCCCAAGAATATTGAGCAGTTCTTC
TRBV7-2,.,13,.,TRBJ1-5,CASSPPTGQPQHF,TGTGCCAGCAGCCCCCCTACAGGACAGCCCCAGCATTTT
TRBV3-1/TRBV3-2,.,15,TRBD2,TRBJ2-5,CASSVLAGVCETQYF,TGTGCCAGCAGCGTACTAGCGGGAGTATGCGAGACCCAGTACTTC
TRBV7-8,.,16,TRBD1,TRBJ1-5,CASSLAGTELNQPQHF,TGTGCCAGCAGCTTAGCCGGGACAGAACTCAATCAGCCCCAGCATTTT
TRBV27,.,13,.,TRBJ2-1,CASSFGEDNEQFF,TGTGCCAGCAGTTTCGGGGAGGACAATGAGCAGTTCTTC
TRBV11-2,.,15,.,TRBJ2-1,CASSFRAGVRGEQFF,TGTGCCAGCAGCTTTCGGGCAGGGGTCCGGGGCGAGCAGTTCTTC
TRBV27,.,15,TRBD1,TRBJ1-1,CASSVDREMNTEAFF,TGTGCCAGCAGTGTCGACAGGGAAATGAACACTGAAGCTTTCTTT
TRBV5-1,.,15,TRBD2,TRBJ2-5,CASSSPRGGQETQYF,TGCGCCAGCAGCTCCCCGCGGGGGGGTCAAGAGACCCAGTACTTC
TRBV5-1,.,16,.,TRBJ2-4,CASSPTLDRSKNIQYF,TGCGCCAGCAGCCCCACACTTGACAGGAGCAAAAACATTCAGTACTTC
TRBV6-5,.,14,.,TRBJ1-3,CASSSTGTSDTIYF,TGTGCCAGCAGTTCAACCGGGACTAGTGACACCATATATTTT
TRBV6-5,.,15,TRBD2,TRBJ2-7,CASSQLAGDAYEQYF,TGTGCCAGCAGCCAACTAGCGGGAGACGCCTACGAGCAGTACTTC
TRBV7-3,.,14,.,TRBJ1-2,CASKFIGKGYGYTF,TGTGCCAGCAAGTTTATAGGGAAGGGCTATGGCTACACCTTC
TRBV5-4,.,15,TRBD2,TRBJ2-5,CASSSSGGLGETQYF,TGTGCCAGCAGCTCTAGCGGGGGCCTTGGGGAGACCCAGTACTTC
TRBV25-1,few,18,TRBD1,TRBJ1-5,CASSETGTGPYSNQPQHF,TGTGCCAGCAGTGAAACCGGGACAGGACCTTATAGCAATCAGCCCCAGCATTTT